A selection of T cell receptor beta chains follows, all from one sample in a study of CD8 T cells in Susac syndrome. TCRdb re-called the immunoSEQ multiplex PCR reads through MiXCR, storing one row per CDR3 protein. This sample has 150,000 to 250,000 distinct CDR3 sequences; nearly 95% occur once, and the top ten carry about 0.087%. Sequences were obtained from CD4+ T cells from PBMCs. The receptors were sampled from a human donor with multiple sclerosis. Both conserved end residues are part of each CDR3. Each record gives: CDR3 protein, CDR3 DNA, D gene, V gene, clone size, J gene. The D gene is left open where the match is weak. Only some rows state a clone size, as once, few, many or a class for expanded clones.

cdr3_aa: CSVAGPGEQYF; cdr3_nt: TGCAGCGTTGCAGGGCCTGGGGAGCAGTACTTC; d_call: -; v_call: TRBV29-1; clone_size: -; j_call: TRBJ2-7
cdr3_aa: CASSSGVFSSPLHF; cdr3_nt: TGTGCCAGCAGCTCGGGGGTGTTCTCCTCACCCCTCCACTTT; d_call: -; v_call: TRBV7-3; clone_size: -; j_call: TRBJ1-6
cdr3_aa: CASSEGGGPGYQPQHF; cdr3_nt: TGTGCCAGCAGTGAAGGAGGAGGGCCCGGGTATCAGCCCCAGCATTTT; d_call: -; v_call: TRBV2; clone_size: -; j_call: TRBJ1-5
cdr3_aa: CASSPTWTPETQYF; cdr3_nt: TGTGCCAGCAGCCCAACCTGGACCCCGGAGACCCAGTACTTC; d_call: -; v_call: TRBV12-3/TRBV12-4; clone_size: once; j_call: TRBJ2-5
cdr3_aa: CAHQGAVEQFF; cdr3_nt: TGTGCTCACCAGGGGGCGGTTGAGCAGTTCTTC; d_call: TRBD1; v_call: TRBV30; clone_size: -; j_call: TRBJ2-1
cdr3_aa: CAWSVKGTTEAFF; cdr3_nt: TGTGCCTGGAGTGTCAAGGGGACCACTGAAGCTTTCTTT; d_call: -; v_call: TRBV30; clone_size: once; j_call: TRBJ1-1
cdr3_aa: CASSIPAAVPTDTQYF; cdr3_nt: TGCGCCAGCAGCATCCCAGCGGCCGTCCCCACAGATACGCAGTATTTT; d_call: -; v_call: TRBV5-1; clone_size: -; j_call: TRBJ2-3
cdr3_aa: CSPGRVGDTEAFF; cdr3_nt: TGCAGCCCAGGTAGGGTTGGGGACACTGAAGCTTTCTTT; d_call: -; v_call: TRBV29-1; clone_size: -; j_call: TRBJ1-1
cdr3_aa: CASGVSPNEQFF; cdr3_nt: TGTGCTAGCGGGGTTTCCCCCAATGAGCAGTTCTTC; d_call: -; v_call: TRBV12-5; clone_size: once; j_call: TRBJ2-1
cdr3_aa: CASSIERGGVAGELFF; cdr3_nt: TGTGCCAGCAGCATAGAGCGGGGGGGCGTCGCCGGGGAGCTGTTTTTT; d_call: TRBD2; v_call: TRBV9; clone_size: -; j_call: TRBJ2-2
cdr3_aa: CSARTGTSQNEQFF; cdr3_nt: TGCAGTGCTAGGACCGGGACTAGTCAAAATGAGCAGTTCTTC; d_call: TRBD2; v_call: TRBV20-1; clone_size: -; j_call: TRBJ2-1
cdr3_aa: CASSLRGQSVETQYF; cdr3_nt: TGTGCCAGCAGCCTCCGTGGACAGTCGGTAGAGACCCAGTACTTC; d_call: -; v_call: TRBV3-1; clone_size: -; j_call: TRBJ2-5
cdr3_aa: CAWRTNYGYTF; cdr3_nt: TGTGCCTGGAGAACTAACTATGGCTACACCTTC; d_call: -; v_call: TRBV30; clone_size: -; j_call: TRBJ1-2